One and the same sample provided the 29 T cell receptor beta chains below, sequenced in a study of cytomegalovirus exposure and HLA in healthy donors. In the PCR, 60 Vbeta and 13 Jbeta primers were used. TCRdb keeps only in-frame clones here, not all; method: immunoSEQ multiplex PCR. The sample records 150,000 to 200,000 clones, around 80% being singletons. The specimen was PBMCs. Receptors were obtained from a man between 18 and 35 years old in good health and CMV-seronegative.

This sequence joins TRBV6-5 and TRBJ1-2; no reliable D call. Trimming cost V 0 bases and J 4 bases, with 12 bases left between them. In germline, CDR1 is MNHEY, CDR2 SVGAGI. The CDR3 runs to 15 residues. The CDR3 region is CASSYSPGEGYGYTF. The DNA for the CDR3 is TGTGCCAGCAGTTACTCGCCAGGAGAGGGCTATGGCTACACCTTC.

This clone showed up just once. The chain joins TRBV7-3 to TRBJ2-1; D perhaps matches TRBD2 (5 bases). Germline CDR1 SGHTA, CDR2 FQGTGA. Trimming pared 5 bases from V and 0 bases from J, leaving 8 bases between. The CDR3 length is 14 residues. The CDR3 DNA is TGTGCCAGCAGCCGGGGAAGCTCCTACAATGAGCAGTTCTTC. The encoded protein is CASSRGSSYNEQFF.

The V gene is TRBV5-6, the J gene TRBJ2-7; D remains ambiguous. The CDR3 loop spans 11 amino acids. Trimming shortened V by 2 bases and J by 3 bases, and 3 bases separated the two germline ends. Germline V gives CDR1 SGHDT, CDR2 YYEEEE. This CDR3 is CASSFNYEQYF. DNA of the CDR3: TGTGCCAGCAGCTTTAACTACGAGCAGTACTTC.

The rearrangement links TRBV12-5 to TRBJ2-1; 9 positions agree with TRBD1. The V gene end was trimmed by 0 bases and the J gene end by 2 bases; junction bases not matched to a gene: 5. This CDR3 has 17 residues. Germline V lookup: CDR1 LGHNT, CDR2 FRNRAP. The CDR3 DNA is TGTGCTAGTGGTTTGGTACGGGGACAGGGCACCTACAATGAGCAGTTCTTC. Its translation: CASGLVRGQGTYNEQFF.

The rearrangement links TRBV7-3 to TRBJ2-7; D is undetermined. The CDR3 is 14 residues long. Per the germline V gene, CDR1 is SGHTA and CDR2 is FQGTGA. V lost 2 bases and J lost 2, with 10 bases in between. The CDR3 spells CASSLYGQTYEQYF. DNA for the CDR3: TGTGCCAGCAGCTTATATGGGCAGACCTACGAGCAGTACTTC. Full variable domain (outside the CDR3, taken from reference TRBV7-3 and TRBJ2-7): GAGVSQTPSNKVTEKGKYVELRCDPISGHTALYWYRQSLGQGPEFLIYFQGTGAADDSGLPNDRFFAVRPEGSVSTLKIQRTERGDSAVYLCASSLYGQTYEQYFGPGTRLTVT.

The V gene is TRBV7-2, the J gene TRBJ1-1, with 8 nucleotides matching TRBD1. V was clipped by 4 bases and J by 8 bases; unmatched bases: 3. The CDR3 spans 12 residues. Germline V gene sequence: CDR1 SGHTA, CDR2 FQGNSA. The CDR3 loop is CASSWGQAEAFF. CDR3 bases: TGTGCCAGCAGCTGGGGACAGGCGGAAGCTTTCTTT. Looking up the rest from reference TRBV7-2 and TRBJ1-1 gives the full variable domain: GAGVSQSPSNKVTEKGKDVELRCDPISGHTALYWYRQSLGQGLEFLIYFQGNSAPDKSGLPSDRFSAERTGGSVSTLTIQRTQQEDSAVYLCASSWGQAEAFFGQGTRLTVV.

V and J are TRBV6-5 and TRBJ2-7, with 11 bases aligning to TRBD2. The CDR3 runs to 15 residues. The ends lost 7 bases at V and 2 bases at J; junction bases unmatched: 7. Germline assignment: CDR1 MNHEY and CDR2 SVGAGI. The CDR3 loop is CASTSLAGEAYEQYF. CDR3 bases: TGTGCCAGCACTTCACTAGCGGGGGAGGCCTACGAGCAGTACTTC.

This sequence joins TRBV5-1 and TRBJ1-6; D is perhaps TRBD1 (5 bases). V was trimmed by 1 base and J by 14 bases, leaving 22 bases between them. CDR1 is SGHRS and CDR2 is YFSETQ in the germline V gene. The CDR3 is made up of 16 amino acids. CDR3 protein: CASSLLGGALKGTLHF. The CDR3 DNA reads TGCGCCAGCAGCTTGCTGGGAGGGGCCCTTAAGGGTACCCTCCACTTT.

The chain's CDR3 is CASSRRTGNEQFF. The CDR3 bases are TGTGCCAGCAGCCGAAGGACGGGGAATGAGCAGTTCTTC. The V and J genes are TRBV7-3 and TRBJ2-1; D possibly corresponds to TRBD2 (5 bases). With 5 bases removed from V and 7 bases from J, the gap between germline ends came to 12 bases. This CDR3 region has 13 residues. Germline V gene lookup returns CDR1 SGHTA and CDR2 FQGTGA.

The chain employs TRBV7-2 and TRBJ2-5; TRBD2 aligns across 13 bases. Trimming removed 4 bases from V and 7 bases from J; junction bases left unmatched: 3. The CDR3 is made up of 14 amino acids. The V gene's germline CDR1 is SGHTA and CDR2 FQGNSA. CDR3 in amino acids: CASSSLAGGATQYF. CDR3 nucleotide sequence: TGTGCCAGCAGCTCACTAGCGGGGGGGGCGACCCAGTACTTC. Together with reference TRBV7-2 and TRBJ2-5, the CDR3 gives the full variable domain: GAGVSQSPSNKVTEKGKDVELRCDPISGHTALYWYRQSLGQGLEFLIYFQGNSAPDKSGLPSDRFSAERTGGSVSTLTIQRTQQEDSAVYLCASSSLAGGATQYFGPGTRLLVL.

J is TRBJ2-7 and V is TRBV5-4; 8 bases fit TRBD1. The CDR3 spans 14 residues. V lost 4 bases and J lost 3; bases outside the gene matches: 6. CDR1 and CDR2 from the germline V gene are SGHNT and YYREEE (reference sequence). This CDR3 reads CASSRGQGIYEQYF. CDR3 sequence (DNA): TGTGCCAGCAGCCGAGGACAGGGAATCTACGAGCAGTACTTC. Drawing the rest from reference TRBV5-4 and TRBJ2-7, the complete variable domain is ETGVTQSPTHLIKTRGQQVTLRCSSQSGHNTVSWYQQALGQGPQFIFQYYREEENGRGNFPPRFSGLQFPNYSSELNVNALELDDSALYLCASSRGQGIYEQYFGPGTRLTVT.

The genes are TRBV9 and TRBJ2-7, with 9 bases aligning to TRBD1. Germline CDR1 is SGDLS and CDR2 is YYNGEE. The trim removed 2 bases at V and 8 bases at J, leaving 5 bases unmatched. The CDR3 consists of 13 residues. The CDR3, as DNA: TGTGCCAGCAGCGTTGGGACAGGGAGACAGCAGTACTTC. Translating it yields CASSVGTGRQQYF.

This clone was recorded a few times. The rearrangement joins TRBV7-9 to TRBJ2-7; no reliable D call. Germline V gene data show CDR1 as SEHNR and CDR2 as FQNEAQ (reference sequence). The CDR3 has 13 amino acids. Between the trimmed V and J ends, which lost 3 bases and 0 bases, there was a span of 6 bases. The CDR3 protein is CASSFPDSYEQYF. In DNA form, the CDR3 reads TGTGCCAGCAGCTTCCCAGACTCCTACGAGCAGTACTTC.

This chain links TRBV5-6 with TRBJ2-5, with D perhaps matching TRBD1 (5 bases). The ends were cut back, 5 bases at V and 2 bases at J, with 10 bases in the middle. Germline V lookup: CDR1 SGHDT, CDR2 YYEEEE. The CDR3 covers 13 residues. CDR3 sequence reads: CASSFQGQETQYF. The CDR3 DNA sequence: TGTGCCAGCAGTTTTCAGGGACAAGAGACCCAGTACTTC.

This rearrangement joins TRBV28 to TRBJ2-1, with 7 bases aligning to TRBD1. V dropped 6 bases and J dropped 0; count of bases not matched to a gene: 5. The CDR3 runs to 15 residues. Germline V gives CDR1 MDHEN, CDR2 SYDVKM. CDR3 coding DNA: TGTGCCAGCAGAGGGAGACAGGGCTCCTACAATGAGCAGTTCTTC. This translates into CASRGRQGSYNEQFF.

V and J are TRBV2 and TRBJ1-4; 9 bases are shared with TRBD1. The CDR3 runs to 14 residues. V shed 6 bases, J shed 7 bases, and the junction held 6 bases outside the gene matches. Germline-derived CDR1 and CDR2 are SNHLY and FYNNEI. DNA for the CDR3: TGTGCCAGCAGGGTGGACAGGGGTACTGAAAAACTGTTTTTT. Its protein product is CASRVDRGTEKLFF.

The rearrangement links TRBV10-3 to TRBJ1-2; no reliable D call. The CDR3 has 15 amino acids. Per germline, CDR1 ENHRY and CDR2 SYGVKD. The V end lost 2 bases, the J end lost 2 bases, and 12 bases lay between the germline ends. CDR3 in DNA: TGTGCCATCAGTGAGCCGGAGAAAAAGAACTATGGCTACACCTTC. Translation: CAISEPEKKNYGYTF.

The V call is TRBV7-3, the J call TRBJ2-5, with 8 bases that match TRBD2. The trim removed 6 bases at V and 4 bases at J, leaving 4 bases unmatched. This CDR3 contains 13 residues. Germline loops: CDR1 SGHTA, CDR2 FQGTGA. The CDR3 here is CASSMSGGETQYF. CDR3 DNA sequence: TGTGCCAGCAGTATGAGCGGGGGAGAGACCCAGTACTTC.

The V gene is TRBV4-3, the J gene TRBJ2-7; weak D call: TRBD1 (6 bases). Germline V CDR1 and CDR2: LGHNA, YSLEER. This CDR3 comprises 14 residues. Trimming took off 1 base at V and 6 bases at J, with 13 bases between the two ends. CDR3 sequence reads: CASSQVGATSEQYF. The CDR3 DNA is TGCGCCAGCAGCCAAGTGGGGGCGACGAGCGAGCAGTACTTC.

CDR3 region: CASSSPPGNTEAFF. The CDR3 DNA sequence: TGTGCCAGCAGTTCCCCCCCAGGGAACACTGAAGCTTTCTTT. The genes are TRBV28 and TRBJ1-1; D remains unclear. V was shortened by 4 bases and J by 1 base, with 10 bases between the two germline ends. Germline V gives CDR1 MDHEN, CDR2 SYDVKM. The CDR3 extends over 14 amino acids.

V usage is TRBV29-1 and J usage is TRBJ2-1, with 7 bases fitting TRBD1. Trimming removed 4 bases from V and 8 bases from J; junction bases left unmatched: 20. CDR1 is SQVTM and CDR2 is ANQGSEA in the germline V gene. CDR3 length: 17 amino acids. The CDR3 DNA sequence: TGCAGCGTTGGACAGGGCGAACCATTCAGCCATTCGTATGAGCAGTTCTTC. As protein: CSVGQGEPFSHSYEQFF.

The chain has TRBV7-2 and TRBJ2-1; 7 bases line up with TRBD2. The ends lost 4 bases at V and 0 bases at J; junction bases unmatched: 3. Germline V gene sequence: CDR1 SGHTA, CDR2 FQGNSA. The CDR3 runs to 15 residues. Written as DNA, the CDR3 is TGTGCCAGCAGCTGGGAGGGGAGCTCCTACAATGAGCAGTTCTTC. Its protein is CASSWEGSSYNEQFF.

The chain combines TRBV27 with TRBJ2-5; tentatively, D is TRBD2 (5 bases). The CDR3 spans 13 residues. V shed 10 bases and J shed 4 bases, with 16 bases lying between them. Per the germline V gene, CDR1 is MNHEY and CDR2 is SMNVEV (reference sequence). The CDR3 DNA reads TGTGCCACCGCAGTAGGAGGTGGAGAGACCCAGTACTTC. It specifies CATAVGGGETQYF.

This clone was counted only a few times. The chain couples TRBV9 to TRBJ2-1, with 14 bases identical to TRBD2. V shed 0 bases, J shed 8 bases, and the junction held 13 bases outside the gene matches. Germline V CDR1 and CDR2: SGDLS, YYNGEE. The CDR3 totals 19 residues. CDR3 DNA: TGTGCCAGCAGCGTAGCGCCAGCCCCCGGACTAGCGGGAGGTGATGAGCAGTTCTTC. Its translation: CASSVAPAPGLAGGDEQFF.

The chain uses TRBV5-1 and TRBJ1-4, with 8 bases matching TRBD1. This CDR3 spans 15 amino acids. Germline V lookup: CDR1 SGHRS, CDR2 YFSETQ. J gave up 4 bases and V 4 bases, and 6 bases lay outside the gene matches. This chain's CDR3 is CASSLQGAGNEKLFF. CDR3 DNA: TGCGCCAGCAGCCTGCAGGGGGCTGGTAATGAAAAACTGTTTTTT.

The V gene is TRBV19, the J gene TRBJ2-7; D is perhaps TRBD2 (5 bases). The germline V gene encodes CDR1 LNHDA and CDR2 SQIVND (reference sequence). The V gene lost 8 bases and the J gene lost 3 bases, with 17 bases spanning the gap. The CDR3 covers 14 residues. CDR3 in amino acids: CASSRTADGYEQYF. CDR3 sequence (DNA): TGTGCCAGTTCTCGGACTGCGGACGGCTACGAGCAGTACTTC.

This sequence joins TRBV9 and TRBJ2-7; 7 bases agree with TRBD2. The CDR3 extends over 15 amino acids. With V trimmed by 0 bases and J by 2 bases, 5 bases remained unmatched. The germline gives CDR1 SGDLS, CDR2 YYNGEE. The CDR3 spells CASSVGGGLAYEQYF. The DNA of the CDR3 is TGTGCCAGCAGCGTAGGGGGAGGGCTTGCCTACGAGCAGTACTTC.

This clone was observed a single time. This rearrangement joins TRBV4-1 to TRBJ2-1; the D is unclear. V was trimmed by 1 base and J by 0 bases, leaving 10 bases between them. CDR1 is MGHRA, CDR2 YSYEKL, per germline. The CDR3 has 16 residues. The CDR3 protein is CASSQGADTSYNEQFF. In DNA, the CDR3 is TGCGCCAGCAGCCAAGGGGCAGACACCTCCTACAATGAGCAGTTCTTC.

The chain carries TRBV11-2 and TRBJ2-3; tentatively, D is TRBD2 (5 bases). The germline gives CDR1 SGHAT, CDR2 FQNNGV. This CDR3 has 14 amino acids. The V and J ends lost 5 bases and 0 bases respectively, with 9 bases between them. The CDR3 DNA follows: TGTGCCAGCAGCCTCGGACTTAGCACAGATACGCAGTATTTT. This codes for CASSLGLSTDTQYF. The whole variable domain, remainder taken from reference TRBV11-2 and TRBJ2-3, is EAGVAQSPRYKIIEKRQSVAFWCNPISGHATLYWYQQILGQGPKLLIQFQNNGVVDDSQLPKDRFSAERLKGVDSTLKIQPAKLEDSAVYLCASSLGLSTDTQYFGPGTRLTVL.